This TCR beta chain was sequenced for a study of T cell repertoires in cytomegalovirus infection. Study summary: Researchers turned to recently identified HLA-C-restricted CMV epitopes as well as well-studied HLA-B-restricted ones. Public TCR beta signatures were indicative of both CMV infection and a matching HLA type. Points from the study as a whole: Clonotypes of TCR beta that were HLA-C-restricted and CMV-specific dominated the ex vivo response.

Regarding this clonotype: Its antigen is not known.

TCRdb called the reads again in MiXCR, with one record for every CDR3 protein. This sample has roughly 500,000 distinct CDR3 sequences; 25% to 35% occur once, and the top ten carry 15% to 20%. CDR3 size: 13 residues. The V end lost 4 bases, the J end lost 2 bases, and 9 bases lay between the germline ends. The germline gives CDR1 MNHEY, CDR2 SVGEGT. The sample here was cultured PBMCs, taken from culture after CMV antigen stimulation. The J gene is TRBJ2-7, the V gene TRBV6-2 or TRBV6-3, with a possible D match to TRBD2 (6 bases). This receptor was identified in a human donor in good health (CMV status not recorded). Some clones in this sample may be carry-over from other donors' samples. The CDR3 DNA follows: TGTGCCAGCAGTTTAAGGAGGGCCTACGAGCAGTACGTC. It codes for CASSLRRAYEQYV.